What follows are 11 T cell receptor beta chains derived from one specimen sequenced in a study of cytomegalovirus exposure and HLA in healthy donors. A multiplex PCR was run with 60 Vbeta primers and 13 Jbeta primers. Measured with immunoSEQ multiplex PCR; TCRdb has only the in-frame clones, and not every one. The profile shows 150,000 or so clones, 65% to 80% of them singletons. The sample consisted of PBMCs. Receptors were obtained from a male donor in good health and CMV-seropositive.

The chain joins TRBV18 to TRBJ2-7; 7 positions agree with TRBD2. After removal of 4 bases from V and 1 base from J, the junction contained 10 bases not matched to a gene. CDR1 and CDR2 (germline): KGHSH, LQKENI. The length of the CDR3 is 16 residues. The CDR3 loop reads CASSRNLAGVSYEQYF. The CDR3 region has the DNA TGTGCCAGCTCACGGAACCTGGCGGGAGTGTCCTACGAGCAGTACTTC.

This clone was seen only once. CDR3 in amino acids: CASSQRLAGTSGYTGELFF. The CDR3 region has the DNA TGCGCCAGCAGCCAACGTTTAGCCGGGACTAGCGGTTACACCGGGGAGCTGTTTTTT. The chain recombines TRBV4-1 with TRBJ2-2; 11 nucleotides agree with TRBD2. Trimming removed 2 bases from V and 3 bases from J; junction bases left unmatched: 11. The CDR3 contains 19 residues. Germline V gene lookup returns CDR1 MGHRA and CDR2 YSYEKL.

This clone was picked up one time. This chain connects TRBV7-2 to TRBJ2-2; 9 nucleotides align to TRBD2. The length of the CDR3 is 15 residues. V lost 5 bases to trimming and J lost 5 bases; unmatched junction nucleotides: 6. The germline CDR1 and CDR2 sequences are SGHTA and FQGNSA. CDR3 sequence reads: CASSQGLAPTGELFF. The CDR3, as DNA: TGTGCCAGCAGCCAAGGACTAGCGCCGACCGGGGAGCTGTTTTTT.

This chain's CDR3 is CASSGGQHYGYTF. The DNA of the CDR3 is TGTGCCAGCAGTGGAGGACAGCACTATGGCTACACCTTC. This chain links TRBV28 with TRBJ1-2; possible D gene TRBD1, 6 bases. The CDR3 consists of 13 residues. Trimming cost V 5 bases and J 3 bases, with 10 bases left between them. The germline V gene has CDR1 MDHEN and CDR2 SYDVKM.

The chain is built from TRBV6-5 and TRBJ1-2; TRBD1 agrees at 8 bases. With 4 bases clipped from V and 8 bases from J, the junction kept 15 bases outside the gene matches. This CDR3 contains 16 residues. CDR1 and CDR2 (germline): MNHEY, SVGAGI. The DNA for the CDR3 is TGTGCCAGCAGTTTGCGCGGGACAGGAGCCCCCTTGGGCTACACCTTC. This codes for CASSLRGTGAPLGYTF.

This clone has more than one count but fewer than ten. This chain links TRBV2 with TRBJ1-4; the D gene is possibly TRBD1 (5 bases). V was trimmed by 8 bases and J by 8 bases, leaving 15 bases between them. The CDR3 covers 13 residues. Germline V CDR1 and CDR2: SNHLY, FYNNEI. The CDR3 DNA follows: TGTGCCAGCCTGTTCGGGGGACGCGAAAAACTGTTTTTT. This translates into CASLFGGREKLFF.

The rearrangement links TRBV9 to TRBJ2-3; 7 positions match TRBD1. The germline V gene has CDR1 SGDLS and CDR2 YYNGEE. V lost 2 bases to trimming and J lost 3 bases; unmatched junction nucleotides: 9. There are 16 residues in the CDR3. The DNA of the CDR3 is TGTGCCAGCAGCGTGGGAAATACAGGGGTTACAGATACGCAGTATTTT. Its translation: CASSVGNTGVTDTQYF.

The genes are TRBV7-9 and TRBJ2-5, with D perhaps being TRBD1 or TRBD2 (6 bases each). V was clipped by 11 bases and J by 4 bases, with 17 bases between them. Germline CDR1 is SEHNR and CDR2 is FQNEAQ (reference sequence). CDR3 size: 13 residues. The DNA of the CDR3 is TGTGCCGGCACAGGGTTGGGAGGAGAGACCCAGTACTTC. It translates to CAGTGLGGETQYF.

The V and J genes are TRBV19 and TRBJ2-2; TRBD1 matches at 9 bases. Germline CDR1 reads LNHDA; CDR2 reads SQIVND (reference sequence). There are 16 residues in the CDR3. V lost 4 bases, J lost 5 bases, and 8 bases stayed unmatched. The CDR3 loop reads CASSKGQGAWTGELFF. The CDR3 nucleotides are TGTGCCAGTAGTAAGGGACAGGGAGCGTGGACCGGGGAGCTGTTTTTT. The whole variable domain, remainder taken from reference TRBV19 and TRBJ2-2, is DGGITQSPKYLFRKEGQNVTLSCEQNLNHDAMYWYRQDPGQGLRLIYYSQIVNDFQKGDIAEGYSVSREKKESFPLTVTSAQKNPTAFYLCASSKGQGAWTGELFFGEGSRLTVL.

The V and J genes are TRBV7-8 and TRBJ2-3; 9 nucleotides agree with TRBD2. This CDR3 is built from 15 residues. The germline gives CDR1 SGHVS, CDR2 FQNEAQ. V lost 6 bases to trimming and J lost 2 bases; unmatched junction nucleotides: 6. The CDR3 coding sequence is TGTGCCAGCAGGAGGGCGGGAGGGGTCACAGATACGCAGTATTTT. Its protein product is CASRRAGGVTDTQYF.

The chain joins TRBV27 to TRBJ2-3; TRBD2 matches 8 bases. The CDR3 is 15 amino acids. Germline lookup yields CDR1 MNHEY and CDR2 SMNVEV (reference sequence). V shed 7 bases and J 4 bases; nucleotides not matched to a gene: 10. In nucleotides, the CDR3 is TGTGCCAGCACTGGGAGGCGGGGGGATCCAGATACGCAGTATTTT. Its translation is CASTGRRGDPDTQYF.